This TCR beta chain was recorded in a study of long-term antiretroviral therapy in people with HIV. Runs used v3.0 of the immunoSEQ assay and were done at survey level. Sequencing was intended to reach roughly 40,000-50,000 T-cell genomes per sample. This table comes from immunoSEQ multiplex PCR, and its TCRdb copy is limited to in-frame clones, with some not included. Of 30,000 or so clones in the sample, roughly 74% were seen once. The CDR3 has 13 residues. Per germline, CDR1 SGHTA and CDR2 FQGTGA. V gave up 5 bases and J gave up 5 bases, with 10 bases separating them. The samples comprised roughly 0.95-10 million cryopreserved PBMC ahead of DNA extraction. Findings and caveats of the study: After ART, diversity increased yet remained lower than transplant donor controls.

Points on this clone: Antigen unknown.

This rearrangement joins TRBV7-3 to TRBJ2-1; no clear D. The receptor was derived from a man in his fifties with HIV. Material: unsorted PBMCs, obtained 3 years after starting antiretroviral therapy. The CDR3 region is CASSPQRNNEQFF. In nucleotides, the CDR3 is TGTGCCAGCAGCCCTCAAAGGAACAATGAGCAGTTCTTC. The full variable domain, with the rest looked up from reference TRBV7-3 and TRBJ2-1, is GAGVSQTPSNKVTEKGKYVELRCDPISGHTALYWYRQSLGQGPEFLIYFQGTGAADDSGLPNDRFFAVRPEGSVSTLKIQRTERGDSAVYLCASSPQRNNEQFFGPGTRLTVL.